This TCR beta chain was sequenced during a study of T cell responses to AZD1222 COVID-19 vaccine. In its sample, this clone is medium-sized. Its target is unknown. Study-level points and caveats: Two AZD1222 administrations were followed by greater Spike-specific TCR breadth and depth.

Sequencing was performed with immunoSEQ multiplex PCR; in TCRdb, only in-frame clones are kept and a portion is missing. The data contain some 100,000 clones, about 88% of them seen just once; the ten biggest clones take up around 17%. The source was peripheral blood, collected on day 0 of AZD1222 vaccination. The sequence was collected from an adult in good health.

In nucleotides, the CDR3 is TGCAGCGTTCGGGGCAGGGGCGAAGCTTTCTTT. Translated: CSVRGRGEAFF. The chain uses TRBV29-1 and TRBJ1-1; D might be TRBD1 (6 bases). The CDR3 runs 11 residues. Germline assignment: CDR1 SQVTM and CDR2 ANQGSEA. V gave up 5 bases and J gave up 8 bases, with 12 bases separating them. The entire variable domain, with the rest obtained from reference TRBV29-1 and TRBJ1-1, is as follows: SAVISQKPSRDICQRGTSLTIQCQVDSQVTMMFWYRQQPGQSLTLIATANQGSEATYESGFVIDKFPISRPNLTFSTLTVSNMSPEDSSIYLCSVRGRGEAFFGQGTRLTVV.